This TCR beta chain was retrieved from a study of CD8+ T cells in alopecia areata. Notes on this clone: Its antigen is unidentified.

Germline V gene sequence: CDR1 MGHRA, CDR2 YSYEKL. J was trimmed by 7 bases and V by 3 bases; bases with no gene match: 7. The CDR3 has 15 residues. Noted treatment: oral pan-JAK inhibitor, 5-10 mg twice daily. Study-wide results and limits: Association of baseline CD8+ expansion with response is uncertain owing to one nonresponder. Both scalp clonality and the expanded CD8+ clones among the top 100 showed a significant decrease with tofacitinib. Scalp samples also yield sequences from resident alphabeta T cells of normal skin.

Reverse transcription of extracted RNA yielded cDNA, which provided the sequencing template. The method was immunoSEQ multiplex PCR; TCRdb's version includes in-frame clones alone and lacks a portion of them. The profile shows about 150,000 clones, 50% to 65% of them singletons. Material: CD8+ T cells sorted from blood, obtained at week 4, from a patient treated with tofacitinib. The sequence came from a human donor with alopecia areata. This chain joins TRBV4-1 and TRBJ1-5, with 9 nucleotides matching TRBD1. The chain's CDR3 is CASSQQQGAGQPQHF. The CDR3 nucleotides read TGCGCCAGCAGCCAGCAACAGGGGGCAGGGCAGCCCCAGCATTTT.